This TCR beta chain was captured by sequencing in a study of T-cell memory formation after mild COVID-19. About the research overall: The study found TCR clusters largely donor specific.

V was cut by 4 bases and J by 2 bases, with 11 bases left in between. This CDR3 has 14 residues. Germline V gene lookup returns CDR1 MGHRA and CDR2 YSYEKL. Study-level results: Memory sampled before infection contained some responding clones, suggesting cross-reactive memory joined. Day 15 to 85 contracting clones showed balanced CD4/CD8; day 15 to 37 expanders favored CD4+.

After 5'RACE with constant-segment primers, TCR alpha and TCR beta cDNA libraries carrying sample barcodes and UMIs were obtained. MiXCR, run by TCRdb on the 5' RACE reads, gives a single entry per CDR3 protein. Among around 90,000 distinct CDR3 sequences listed, less than 15% were seen once. This clonotype was recorded at least ten times. What it binds is not known. Sequencing input: PBMCs or a T cell subset sorted from them (not recorded which). The chain carries TRBV4-1 and TRBJ1-2; D is unresolved. The TCR originated in a man between 18 and 35 years old who had mild COVID-19 (a few samples of this study predate the infection). Cell type and time point are not known. CDR3 residues: CASSPGGSNYGYTF. DNA of the CDR3: TGCGCCAGCAGCCCAGGAGGTTCCAACTATGGCTACACCTTC.